In this sample, the clone carrying this T cell receptor beta chain turned up once. These data come from a study of blood T cell repertoires in COVID-19. About the research overall: The analysed material was cDNA or gDNA that came from T cells, B-cell-depleted T cells, or PBMCs.

As processed by the authors: From reference gene primer amplification, estimates of nucleated cell counts were derived. Sequencing was performed with immunoSEQ multiplex PCR; in TCRdb, only in-frame clones are kept and a portion is missing. Clonal size and the V and J genes are those of that table, whereas D and trimming came from the DNA. The repertoire has some 210,000 clones, approximately 90% of them found once; the top ten carry 1% to 1.5%. The CDR3 loop spans 14 amino acids. Germline V gives CDR1 MDHEN, CDR2 SYDVKM. V lost 7 bases and J lost 0, with 12 bases in between. The source is a man aged 30 to 45 with acute or convalescent COVID-19. The sequencing input was peripheral blood. This chain connects TRBV28 to TRBJ1-1, with no clear D. The CDR3 DNA is TGTGCCAGCAAACTCGGGTGGGTGAACACTGAAGCTTTCTTT. It specifies CASKLGWVNTEAFF.